At least ten counts were recorded for the clone carrying this T cell receptor beta chain. This record comes from a study of regulatory T cells in long-lasting Graves disease. Described time point: newly diagnosed GD, antithyroid drugs for less than 3 months. Researchers made the TCR library from RNA that was extracted from PBMCs. The patients were drawn from one endocrinology department in Xi'an, China. The CDR3 covers 16 residues. Germline loops: CDR1 DFQATT, CDR2 SNEGSKA (reference sequence). Trimming removed 5 bases from V and 5 bases from J; junction bases left unmatched: 15. Arm-PCR of CDR3 regions and iRepertoire HTBI primers were used to build TCR beta libraries. MiXCR was run by TCRdb on the multiplex PCR reads, yielding one entry per CDR3 protein. Here the sample spans some 250,000 distinct CDR3 sequences, 20% to 25% being singletons.

V and J are TRBV20-1 and TRBJ1-2, with 9 bases identical to TRBD1. Material: peripheral blood mononuclear cells (PBMCs), obtained at new diagnosis, from a patient treated with antithyroid drugs. This receptor was obtained from a female donor with Graves disease. The CDR3 protein is CSAPGQGRRGNYGYTF. The DNA for the CDR3 is TGCAGTGCTCCGGGACAGGGACGCCGCGGGAATTATGGCTACACCTTC.